Following are 8 T cell receptor beta chains from one sample sequenced in a study of identical twins. TCRdb reanalysed the 5' RACE reads using MiXCR and keeps one entry per CDR3 protein. There are fewer than 250,000 distinct CDR3 sequences in the sample; 15% occur only once, and over 35% lies in the top ten. The data also belong to a second study, concerning T cells expressing NK-cell markers.

The specimen sequenced was CD8+ T cells sorted from blood. All receptors come from a woman aged 18-29 years in good health.

This clonotype was seen a handful of times. The chain has TRBV9 and TRBJ2-1; a possible D gene is TRBD1 (8 bases). V lost 5 bases to trimming and J lost 6 bases, with 18 bases between them. CDR3 size: 15 residues. From germline, CDR1 is SGDLS and CDR2 YYNGEE. For the CDR3, the DNA is TGTGCCAGCAGGGGAGGGACAGGTCGGGCCAATGAGCAGTTCTTC. It codes for CASRGGTGRANEQFF.

A few counts support this clonotype. The chain recombines TRBV7-2 with TRBJ2-1; 8 bases fit TRBD2. CDR3 length equals 15 residues. Germline V lookup: CDR1 SGHTA, CDR2 FQGNSA. The V and J ends lost 3 bases and 6 bases, in that order; junction bases with no gene match: 7. In DNA form, the CDR3 reads TGTGCCAGCAGCTTCGGAAGCGGGAGTACCAATGAGCAGTTCTTC. Translating gives CASSFGSGSTNEQFF.

In its sample, this clonotype was seen a few times. This chain uses TRBV4-3 with TRBJ2-2, with no clear D. V dropped 2 bases and J dropped 8 bases, with 6 bases sitting between them. Per germline, CDR1 LGHNA and CDR2 YSLEER. CDR3 length: 12 amino acids. The CDR3: CASSQSAGELFF. Written as DNA, the CDR3 is TGCGCCAGCAGCCAATCGGCGGGGGAGCTGTTTTTT.

The V gene is TRBV7-2, the J gene TRBJ2-7; 13 bases map to TRBD2. Trimming removed 4 bases from V and 3 bases from J; junction bases left unmatched: 3. The CDR3 totals 15 residues. Per germline, CDR1 SGHTA and CDR2 FQGNSA. The CDR3 coding sequence is TGTGCCAGCAGCTCAGGGACTAGCGGGGTCTACGAGCAGTACTTC. Its translation: CASSSGTSGVYEQYF. The variable domain in full, with the rest retrieved from reference TRBV7-2 and TRBJ2-7, is GAGVSQSPSNKVTEKGKDVELRCDPISGHTALYWYRQSLGQGLEFLIYFQGNSAPDKSGLPSDRFSAERTGGSVSTLTIQRTQQEDSAVYLCASSSGTSGVYEQYFGPGTRLTVT.

J is TRBJ2-5 and V is TRBV12-3 or TRBV12-4, with 7 bases aligning to TRBD1. V was pared by 5 bases and J by 5 bases, with 2 bases of the junction left unmatched. The CDR3 spans 12 residues. CDR3 residues: CASSETGETQYF. CDR3 sequence (DNA): TGTGCCAGCAGTGAGACAGGGGAGACCCAGTACTTC.

This clonotype has a count of ten or more. The chain uses TRBV2 and TRBJ2-3; 7 nucleotides align to TRBD1. The trim removed 7 bases at V and 4 bases at J, leaving 11 bases unmatched. Germline CDR1 SNHLY, CDR2 FYNNEI. The CDR3 contains 15 residues. CDR3 in amino acids: CASNGDRVRADTQYF. CDR3 bases: TGTGCCAGCAACGGAGACAGGGTTCGGGCAGATACGCAGTATTTT.

This clonotype has just a few counts. The chain combines TRBV9 with TRBJ2-1, with D possibly TRBD2 on 5 matching bases. Germline V lookup: CDR1 SGDLS, CDR2 YYNGEE. This CDR3 spans 14 amino acids. V was pared by 4 bases and J by 7 bases, with 15 bases between. CDR3 DNA: TGTGCCAGCAGCCCCCATGAGGGTATGAATGAGCAGTTCTTC. It translates to CASSPHEGMNEQFF.

The rearrangement links TRBV7-3 to TRBJ2-7; D tentatively fits TRBD1 or TRBD2 (5 bases each). This CDR3 region has 14 residues. The germline CDR1 and CDR2 sequences are SGHTA and FQGTGA. With 5 bases removed from V and 5 bases from J, the gap between germline ends came to 16 bases. In DNA, the CDR3 is TGTGCCAGCAGCGGCCCCGGGACGGCGAACGAGCAGTACTTC. It specifies CASSGPGTANEQYF.